Listed below are T cell receptor beta chains from one sample, sequenced in a study of shared clonotypes between healthy human individuals. Using immunoSEQ multiplex PCR, the repertoire was profiled, and TCRdb retains in-frame clones only, with some absent. The repertoire holds hundreds of thousands of clones, with 70% to 80% as singletons. Sequenced: PBMCs. The source of these receptors is a middle-aged woman in good health. Some clones in this sample may be carry-over from other donors' samples. CDR3s include the opening cysteine and the closing phenylalanine or tryptophan. Fields, in order: D gene, V gene, clone size, J gene, CDR3 length, CDR3 protein, CDR3 DNA. D genes are given only for firm matches. Expanded clones are given a class, and other clones once, few, many or no size at all.

D gene: .
V gene: TRBV27
clone size: .
J gene: TRBJ1-1
CDR3 length: 15
CDR3 protein: CASSPYGEGWAEAFF
CDR3 DNA: TGTGCCAGCAGTCCCTACGGGGAAGGGTGGGCTGAAGCTTTCTTT

D gene: TRBD2
V gene: TRBV10-2
clone size: .
J gene: TRBJ2-7
CDR3 length: 15
CDR3 protein: CASSEVSGSVYEQYF
CDR3 DNA: TGCGCCAGCAGTGAGGTTAGCGGGAGCGTCTACGAGCAGTACTTC

D gene: .
V gene: TRBV7-2
clone size: .
J gene: TRBJ2-1
CDR3 length: 14
CDR3 protein: CASSLDNSYNEQFF
CDR3 DNA: TGTGCCAGCAGCTTGGACAACTCCTACAATGAGCAGTTCTTC

D gene: TRBD1
V gene: TRBV18
clone size: .
J gene: TRBJ1-2
CDR3 length: 15
CDR3 protein: CASSPDRTGLYGYTF
CDR3 DNA: TGTGCCAGCTCCCCCGATCGGACAGGGCTCTATGGCTACACCTTC

D gene: .
V gene: TRBV2
clone size: .
J gene: TRBJ1-2
CDR3 length: 15
CDR3 protein: CASSRNRGGLNGYTF
CDR3 DNA: TGTGCCAGCAGTCGGAACCGGGGCGGACTTAATGGCTACACCTTC

D gene: .
V gene: TRBV7-8
clone size: .
J gene: TRBJ2-7
CDR3 length: 14
CDR3 protein: CASSSNTGPYEQYF
CDR3 DNA: TGTGCCAGCAGCTCTAACACAGGGCCCTACGAGCAGTACTTC

D gene: .
V gene: TRBV28
clone size: .
J gene: TRBJ2-1
CDR3 length: 11
CDR3 protein: CASRWVNEQFF
CDR3 DNA: TGTGCCAGCAGGTGGGTCAATGAGCAGTTCTTC

D gene: .
V gene: TRBV2
clone size: .
J gene: TRBJ2-5
CDR3 length: 14
CDR3 protein: CASSDQGRQETQYF
CDR3 DNA: TGTGCCAGCAGTGATCAGGGACGCCAAGAGACCCAGTACTTC

D gene: .
V gene: TRBV28
clone size: once
J gene: TRBJ2-7
CDR3 length: 12
CDR3 protein: CASRSDSYEQYF
CDR3 DNA: TGTGCCAGCAGATCAGACAGCTACGAGCAGTACTTC

D gene: TRBD2
V gene: TRBV9
clone size: .
J gene: TRBJ2-1
CDR3 length: 15
CDR3 protein: CASSTGLDSYNEQFF
CDR3 DNA: TGTGCCAGCAGCACAGGACTAGACTCCTACAATGAGCAGTTCTTC

D gene: .
V gene: TRBV6-5
clone size: .
J gene: TRBJ1-1
CDR3 length: 13
CDR3 protein: CASRGQKNTEAFF
CDR3 DNA: TGTGCCAGCAGAGGACAGAAAAACACTGAAGCTTTCTTT

D gene: .
V gene: TRBV30
clone size: .
J gene: TRBJ1-4
CDR3 length: 13
CDR3 protein: CASSGTDNEKLFF
CDR3 DNA: TGTGCCTCCTCCGGGACGGATAATGAAAAACTGTTTTTT

D gene: .
V gene: TRBV6-1
clone size: .
J gene: TRBJ2-4
CDR3 length: 14
CDR3 protein: CASLLGGEEHIQYF
CDR3 DNA: TGTGCCAGTCTACTAGGGGGAGAGGAGCACATTCAGTACTTC

D gene: .
V gene: TRBV18
clone size: .
J gene: TRBJ2-7
CDR3 length: 16
CDR3 protein: CASSPTPQRVTYEQYF
CDR3 DNA: TGTGCCAGCTCACCCACCCCCCAGCGGGTTACCTACGAGCAGTACTTC

D gene: .
V gene: TRBV10-3
clone size: .
J gene: TRBJ2-5
CDR3 length: 13
CDR3 protein: CAISVDGQETQYF
CDR3 DNA: TGTGCCATCAGTGTGGACGGCCAAGAGACCCAGTACTTC

D gene: .
V gene: TRBV6-5
clone size: .
J gene: TRBJ1-4
CDR3 length: 15
CDR3 protein: CASSYSSISNEKLFF
CDR3 DNA: TGTGCCAGCAGTTACTCGAGTATAAGTAATGAAAAACTGTTTTTT

D gene: TRBD2
V gene: TRBV28
clone size: .
J gene: TRBJ2-3
CDR3 length: 15
CDR3 protein: CASSLSGSGTDTQYF
CDR3 DNA: TGTGCCAGCAGTTTGTCAGGTAGCGGGACAGATACGCAGTATTTT

D gene: .
V gene: TRBV11-2
clone size: .
J gene: TRBJ2-7
CDR3 length: 13
CDR3 protein: CASSLTGPYEQYF
CDR3 DNA: TGTGCCAGCAGCTTAACAGGGCCCTACGAGCAGTACTTC

D gene: TRBD1
V gene: TRBV19
clone size: .
J gene: TRBJ1-1
CDR3 length: 15
CDR3 protein: CASTNGQDRDTEAFF
CDR3 DNA: TGTGCCAGTACAAACGGACAGGACAGGGACACTGAAGCTTTCTTT

D gene: TRBD1
V gene: TRBV30
clone size: few
J gene: TRBJ2-5
CDR3 length: 15
CDR3 protein: CAWSNGQGPQETQYF
CDR3 DNA: TGTGCCTGGAGTAACGGACAGGGCCCACAAGAGACCCAGTACTTC

D gene: .
V gene: TRBV15
clone size: .
J gene: TRBJ2-7
CDR3 length: 16
CDR3 protein: CATSRDLPGSFYEQYF
CDR3 DNA: TGTGCCACCAGCAGAGATCTACCAGGGTCTTTCTACGAGCAGTACTTC

D gene: .
V gene: TRBV11-2
clone size: .
J gene: TRBJ2-7
CDR3 length: 14
CDR3 protein: CASRPTGSPYEQYF
CDR3 DNA: TGTGCCAGCAGGCCCACAGGGAGCCCCTACGAGCAGTACTTC

D gene: .
V gene: TRBV25-1
clone size: few
J gene: TRBJ1-2
CDR3 length: 14
CDR3 protein: CASSPPMGVYGYTF
CDR3 DNA: TGTGCCAGCAGTCCCCCGATGGGGGTCTATGGCTACACCTTC

D gene: .
V gene: TRBV18
clone size: .
J gene: TRBJ2-7
CDR3 length: 15
CDR3 protein: CASSPPVGEGFEQYF
CDR3 DNA: TGTGCCAGCTCACCACCGGTCGGAGAAGGCTTCGAGCAGTACTTC

D gene: .
V gene: TRBV5-1
clone size: .
J gene: TRBJ2-7
CDR3 length: 13
CDR3 protein: CASSGDGEYEQYF
CDR3 DNA: TGCGCCAGCAGCGGGGACGGGGAATACGAGCAGTACTTC

D gene: .
V gene: TRBV10-3
clone size: .
J gene: TRBJ2-7
CDR3 length: 13
CDR3 protein: CASQPPGGYEQYF
CDR3 DNA: TGTGCCAGTCAACCGCCCGGGGGATACGAGCAGTACTTC

D gene: .
V gene: TRBV28
clone size: .
J gene: TRBJ2-5
CDR3 length: 12
CDR3 protein: CATGPREETQYF
CDR3 DNA: TGTGCCACGGGGCCGCGGGAAGAGACCCAGTACTTC

D gene: TRBD2
V gene: TRBV29-1
clone size: few
J gene: TRBJ2-2
CDR3 length: 15
CDR3 protein: CSVRGLAGKVGELFF
CDR3 DNA: TGCAGCGTTAGGGGACTAGCGGGAAAAGTCGGGGAGCTGTTTTTT

D gene: .
V gene: TRBV5-1
clone size: many
J gene: TRBJ1-4
CDR3 length: 14
CDR3 protein: CASSVRDPDEKLFF
CDR3 DNA: TGCGCCAGCAGCGTCCGGGACCCCGATGAAAAACTGTTTTTT

D gene: .
V gene: TRBV2
clone size: many
J gene: TRBJ1-2
CDR3 length: 12
CDR3 protein: CATQGGSNGYTF
CDR3 DNA: TGTGCCACACAAGGGGGATCGAATGGCTACACCTTC

D gene: TRBD2
V gene: TRBV11-2
clone size: .
J gene: TRBJ2-7
CDR3 length: 18
CDR3 protein: CASSSGYIRGGSSYEQYF
CDR3 DNA: TGTGCCAGCAGCTCAGGTTATATTCGCGGGGGGAGCTCCTACGAGCAGTACTTC